This entry concerns a single T cell receptor (beta chain). The antigen remains undetermined. Researchers grouped second doses given at about 4 or about 12 weeks into one pool. This record belongs to a study of T cell responses to AZD1222 COVID-19 vaccine. The data were produced by immunoSEQ multiplex PCR, yet TCRdb's version contains in-frame clones alone and is incomplete. The sample contains 40,000 to 55,000 clones, 85% to 90% of which appear only once. Notes on the study in general: The study reported that nearly half of spike-specific TCRs target unmutated variant regions. Clonal diversity may have been underestimated in mostly white British donors.

CDR3 length: 15 amino acids. CDR1 SQVTM and CDR2 ANQGSEA come from the germline V gene. The germline V and J ends were trimmed by 6 bases and 4 bases, with 21 bases remaining between them. The V gene is TRBV29-1, the J gene TRBJ1-2, with D tentatively TRBD1 (5 bases). This TCR was sampled from an adult who received the AZD1222 COVID-19 vaccine. The sequencing here drew on peripheral blood, taken 28 days after the second AZD1222 dose. CDR3 protein: CSVGQYTGQVYGYTF. CDR3 nucleotides: TGCAGCGTCGGTCAATACACGGGGCAAGTCTATGGCTACACCTTC.